The present T cell receptor beta chain was sequenced within a study of naive and memory T cell subsets (dated by TCRdb to 2015 to 2018). Describing the broader study: In the figure summarizing the skin biopsy and whole blood samples, some ten blood donors, 7 tuberculin skin test biopsies and 3 saline control biopsies were reported. PCR2 was typically run as a SYBR Green qPCR and stopped at a set threshold, although low-input samples could use end-point PCR of about 6 cycles instead. The full study reports these points: The RNA-based method was acknowledged to be potentially sensitive to changes in TCR transcripts with T cell activation and differentiation.

Using 3' ligation of a UMI-containing oligonucleotide to TCR cDNA, the study laid out a robust and sensitive protocol to amplify, sequence and analyze TCRs. For whole blood analysis, approximately 2.5 ml of peripheral blood was collected from healthy adult volunteers into Tempus tubes, and RNA was extracted following the manufacturer's instructions. Total RNA was used without cell sorting and was treated with RQ1 DNase before reverse transcription, with a target input of 1 to 1000 ng. To check how robust the pipeline was in samples where T cells make up a minority population, libraries were built from skin biopsies and whole blood. The table lists this clonotype with a few counts. Its target antigen remains unknown. The input lacks base qualities; no much larger clone sits a single base away. The germline V gene (reference sequence) supplies CDR1 DFQATT and CDR2 SNEGSKA. Trimming costs V 6 bases and J 5 bases, and their ends lie 25 bases apart. Inclusive of the bounding cysteine and phenylalanine, the CDR3 is 16 residues long. Only the CDR3 DNA is retained, 48 bases long and in frame from the first base.

Library method: 5' RACE. The ligated cDNA was amplified in four rounds of PCR with nested alpha and beta constant region primers together with the SP2 primer. TCR RNA was reverse transcribed with SuperScript IV using alpha and beta constant region primers for the blood and skin samples. Using T4 RNA ligase 1, an oligonucleotide carrying both the Illumina SP2 primer and a UMI was ligated onto the 3' end of the cDNA. To prevent hairpin formation, the 12-nucleotide UMI was made up of two random hexamers with an eight-base spacer between them. TCR alpha and beta chain libraries were processed separately from the second PCR onward, with dual indexing for multiplexing. After pooling, the indexed libraries were analyzed by capillary electrophoresis and sequenced on either an Illumina MiSeq or NextSeq. Libraries were spiked with PhiX DNA at roughly 4.5-7% so that base diversity was increased and cluster recognition was improved. The paper's processing steps were these. UMIs were extracted from read 2 by Demultiplexor and combined with the TCR sequence from read 1, and reads were split according to sample indices. V and J genes and V-J junctions were identified by Decombinator, and each TCR was assigned a five-part identifier that included V and J deletions. Collapsinator used UMIs to correct sequencing errors and PCR amplification heterogeneity, producing a UMI-based abundance for each TCR. CDR3Translator turned identifiers into nucleotide sequence, translated the nucleotide sequence into amino acids, and pulled out CDR3 regions based on terminal motifs. Error-corrected counts of alpha and beta TCRs from blood and skin were compared after being normalized to the amount of input RNA. TCRdb took the public reads, trimmed them with fastp at Q25, ran MiXCR for clone calling and kept in-frame beta chains. Every CDR3 protein is listed once, alongside the most common genes and DNA of its rows. V and J calls and clone size were set by TCRdb, not the authors. The sample table lists 60,000 or so distinct CDR3 sequences, roughly 7% of them with a count of one. About 9.8% of the sample belongs to the ten largest clones.

The receptor's source is a male donor in good health. The rearranged chain carries TRBV20-1 and TRBJ1-1, with TRBD1 tentatively as D gene (6 bases match). The CDR3 region has the sequence CSAKRGAAGPGTEAFF. Here is the DNA: TGCAGTGCCAAGAGGGGGGCCGCCGGGCCCGGGACTGAAGCTTTCTTT.